The rows below give T cell receptor beta chains drawn from one sample of a study of graft-versus-host responses after intestinal transplantation. Produced via immunoSEQ multiplex PCR; TCRdb's table is partial and in-frame only. Seen here are approximately 90,000 clones, just under 95% observed once, and the top ten hold roughly 0.4%. No antigen is known for these receptors. This specimen was unstimulated CD8+ T cells sorted from spleen or lymph node cells, taken before transplant. The receptors were gathered from a human donor who was the organ donor for an intestinal transplant. CDR3s leave out the opening cysteine and the closing phenylalanine or tryptophan.

>TRBJ2-5|TRBV5-1
ASSLPEETQY
>TRBJ1-3|TRBV2
ASAGSGNTIY
>TRBJ2-5|TRBV7-3
ASSLGRELYQETQY
>TRBJ1-1|TRBV29-1
SVLDVRGNTEAF
>TRBJ1-1|TRBV10-3
AISKTGGENTEAF
>TRBJ2-5|TRBV7-3
ASSLGGAQETQY
>TRBJ2-5|TRBV9
ASSDGGLAMAQY
>TRBJ1-1|TRBV4-3
ASSQVRGTEAF
>TRBJ2-7|TRBV2
ASSALAGGVLMYEQY
>TRBJ1-1|TRBV6-1
ASRDRAYRNTEAF
>TRBJ2-7|TRBV9
ASSPGNPYEQY
>TRBJ1-1|TRBV19
ASSIGGLVNTEAF
>TRBJ2-1|TRBV6-6
ASSYEDNEQF
>TRBJ1-1|TRBV6-5
ASSYWGSEAF
>TRBJ1-1|TRBV4-1
ASSFGGPRSNTEAF
>TRBJ2-3|TRBV11-2
ASSPTSGGYIGTQY
>TRBJ1-6|TRBV6-5
ASSYTRQGNSPLH
>TRBJ2-7|TRBV30
AGIRDFTYEQY
>TRBJ2-1|TRBV11-2
ASSSPAYNEQF
>TRBJ2-7|TRBV13
ASSFLDRSDYEQY
>TRBJ2-3|TRBV9
ASSVQGRGGTDTQY
>TRBJ2-1|TRBV27
ASSLGTGREQF
>TRBJ2-7|TRBV7-2
ASSFQGNTHEQY
>TRBJ1-2|TRBV6-1
ATRTGGNYGYT
>TRBJ1-3|TRBV14
ASSPRDRGNTIY
>TRBJ2-1|TRBV4-3
ASSQDPSGGTYNEQF
>TRBJ2-3|TRBV4-2
ASSSQVGSGGITDTQY
>TRBJ2-1|TRBV4-3
ASSQGNYNEQF
>TRBJ2-2|TRBV10-3
AISESSGGNTGELF
>TRBJ2-7|TRBV6-6
ASSYSGWYSYEQY
>TRBJ2-1|TRBV28
ASSRTGDEQF
>TRBJ1-6|TRBV12-5
ASGLVLRRALDSPLH
>TRBJ1-2|TRBV9
ASSPGTASSYGYT
>TRBJ1-1|TRBV29-1
SVEGRGGEAF
>TRBJ2-3|TRBV7-2
ASSLVYRAAGVTDTQY
>TRBJ1-1|TRBV19
ASSHPGVMNTEAF
>TRBJ2-5|TRBV2
ATRGDFHQETQY
>TRBJ1-1|TRBV4-1
ASSQEGQNTEAF
>-|TRBV30
ACPGVYSYEQY
>TRBJ1-6|TRBV19
ASSMTGVRSPLH
>TRBJ1-1|TRBV19
ATGTGDTEAF
>TRBJ2-4|TRBV27
ASSLHGDIQY
>TRBJ1-2|TRBV2
ASTLWGGGKYGYT